These 29 T cell receptor beta chains came from one sample sequenced in a study of T cell changes during pregnancy in multiple sclerosis. Produced via immunoSEQ multiplex PCR; TCRdb's table is partial and in-frame only. This table holds tens of thousands of clones, 85% to 95% found once. This sample comprised CD4+ T cells from peripheral blood mononuclear cells, obtained before pregnancy. The receptors stem from a female donor with multiple sclerosis, enrolled in a pregnancy study.

V and J are TRBV28 and TRBJ1-1; D is possibly TRBD1 (6 bases). CDR1 and CDR2 from the germline V gene are MDHEN and SYDVKM. CDR3 length: 16 amino acids. Trimming pared 7 bases from V and 5 bases from J, leaving 23 bases between. The CDR3 region has the DNA TGTGCCAGCAAAAGGGGAGTGGGGGGGCGGAGAACTGAAGCTTTCTTT. Translation: CASKRGVGGRRTEAFF.

Turning to this clone: A junction boundary mismatches the germline segment, possibly from a read error. The V gene is TRBV29-1, the J gene TRBJ1-1; D remains ambiguous. Germline CDR1 and CDR2: SQVTM and ANQGSEA. CDR3 length: 12 residues. Here the CDR3 reads CSVDHGNAEAFF. The CDR3 bases are TGCAGCGTGGACCACGGGAACGCTGAAGCTTTCTTT.

The chain uses TRBV27 and TRBJ2-7; 9 bases are a match to TRBD1. There are 15 residues in the CDR3. Germline V gene lookup returns CDR1 MNHEY and CDR2 SMNVEV (reference sequence). After removal of 6 bases from V and 2 bases from J, the junction contained 8 bases not matched to a gene. CDR3 DNA: TGTGCCAGCAGCCAATCCGGGACAGGGCCCTACGAGCAGTACTTC. This gives the protein CASSQSGTGPYEQYF.

The rearrangement links TRBV5-1 to TRBJ2-1, with D uncertain. The germline V gene encodes CDR1 SGHRS and CDR2 YFSETQ. The CDR3 has 15 residues. V was clipped by 0 bases and J by 4 bases, with 11 bases between them. CDR3 in DNA: TGCGCCAGCAGCTTGGGAAACAGAGATTACAATGAGCAGTTCTTC. Its translation is CASSLGNRDYNEQFF.

This clone is labeled as medium-sized. The rearrangement uses TRBV7-3 and TRBJ2-3; TRBD2 is a possible D gene (5 bases). This CDR3 has 18 residues. The V end lost 1 base, the J end lost 2 bases, and 19 bases lay between the germline ends. In germline, CDR1 is SGHTA, CDR2 FQGTGA. The CDR3 protein is CASSLNPSSGIVTDTQYF. In DNA form, the CDR3 reads TGTGCCAGCAGCTTAAATCCCTCCTCCGGGATAGTCACAGATACGCAGTATTTT.

A word on this clone: Its ends do not fully match the called genes, so a read error is possible. The chain recombines TRBV7-7 with TRBJ2-6; TRBD1 agrees at 8 bases. The CDR3 spans 17 residues. Germline CDR1 SSHAT, CDR2 FNYEAQ (reference sequence). CDR3 amino acids: CASSKDRGPSGANVLTF. For the CDR3, the DNA is TGTGCTAGCAGTAAAGACAGGGGCCCCTCTGGGGCCAACGTCCTGACTTTC.

The V and J genes are TRBV5-4 and TRBJ2-5; TRBD2 agrees at 10 bases. CDR1 and CDR2 (germline): SGHNT, YYREEE (reference sequence). There are 17 residues in the CDR3. Trimming cost V 0 bases and J 5 bases; bases outside gene matches: 10. CDR3 in amino acids: CASSLGLAGEGGETQYF. Here the CDR3 DNA reads TGTGCCAGCAGCTTGGGGCTAGCGGGAGAAGGGGGTGAGACCCAGTACTTC.

This sequence joins TRBV28 and TRBJ2-1, with D perhaps TRBD2 (5 bases). CDR1 is MDHEN and CDR2 is SYDVKM in the germline V gene. The V and J ends lost 10 bases and 10 bases respectively, with 14 bases between them. This CDR3 has 11 amino acids. The CDR3 reads CATRGPGEQFF. The CDR3 region has the DNA TGTGCCACCCGAGGGCCGGGAGAGCAGTTCTTC.

The chain joins TRBV7-8 to TRBJ1-1; D is possibly TRBD1 (5 bases). The length of the CDR3 is 12 residues. In germline, CDR1 is SGHVS, CDR2 FQNEAQ. V was cut by 6 bases and J by 5 bases, with 10 bases left in between. This chain's CDR3 is CASSPGPTEAFF. The CDR3 DNA follows: TGTGCCAGCAGTCCAGGGCCTACTGAAGCTTTCTTT.

This rearrangement joins TRBV4-3 to TRBJ2-1; 11 bases are a match to TRBD2. The V segment lost 2 bases and the J segment 7 bases; nucleotides outside the gene matches: 7. The CDR3 has 16 amino acids. The germline V gene encodes CDR1 LGHNA and CDR2 YSLEER. Written as DNA, the CDR3 is TGCGCCAGCAGCCAAACTAGCGGGAGTAGCGAGAATGAGCAGTTCTTC. Translation gives CASSQTSGSSENEQFF.

This clone was observed a single time. The chain couples TRBV5-1 to TRBJ2-1; TRBD2 matches at 11 bases. Trimming at V came to 4 bases and at J to 8 bases, leaving 14 bases not matched to a gene. Germline CDR1 reads SGHRS; CDR2 reads YFSETQ. This CDR3 has 17 residues. Here the CDR3 DNA reads TGCGCCAGCAGCCAGAATATACTAGCGGGAGTAAACTATGAGCAGTTCTTC. Amino acid sequence: CASSQNILAGVNYEQFF.

This chain connects TRBV5-1 to TRBJ2-2; 7 nucleotides align to TRBD2. Germline V gene data show CDR1 as SGHRS and CDR2 as YFSETQ. V lost 2 bases and J lost 4; bases outside the gene matches: 8. The CDR3 has 16 residues. The CDR3 spells CASSFSGHSPTGELFF. The CDR3 DNA reads as TGCGCCAGCAGCTTTAGCGGGCACTCCCCCACCGGGGAGCTGTTTTTT.

This clone has only one observation. Other nucleotide sequences in the sample specify the same CDR3. The chain joins TRBV5-4 to TRBJ2-7; D may be TRBD2 (7 bases). The germline V and J ends were trimmed by 4 bases and 6 bases, with 20 bases remaining between them. There are 15 residues in the CDR3. In germline, CDR1 is SGHNT, CDR2 YYREEE (reference sequence). CDR3 nucleotide sequence: TGTGCCAGCAGCCTCTTGGAGGGGGGAGGGATCGAGCAGTACTTC. Translating gives CASSLLEGGGIEQYF. Full variable domain (remainder filled in from reference TRBV5-4 and TRBJ2-7): ETGVTQSPTHLIKTRGQQVTLRCSSQSGHNTVSWYQQALGQGPQFIFQYYREEENGRGNFPPRFSGLQFPNYSSELNVNALELDDSALYLCASSLLEGGGIEQYFGPGTRLTVT.

This clone has just a few counts. The J gene is TRBJ2-4, the V gene TRBV6-5; 7 bases agree with TRBD1. CDR1 and CDR2 from the germline V gene are MNHEY and SVGAGI. The length of the CDR3 is 14 residues. V shed 6 bases, J shed 5 bases, and the junction held 7 bases outside the gene matches. CDR3 nucleotide sequence: TGTGCCAGCAGCCAAACAGGGGCCGAAAACATTCAGTACTTC. Residues: CASSQTGAENIQYF.

This chain connects TRBV5-1 to TRBJ2-5, with D perhaps TRBD2 (5 bases). The CDR3 totals 13 residues. Looked up from germline, CDR1 is SGHRS and CDR2 is YFSETQ. V lost 2 bases to trimming and J lost 3 bases, with 8 bases between them. The CDR3 DNA sequence: TGCGCCAGCAGCTTTAGCGACGAAGAGACCCAGTACTTC. Translating gives CASSFSDEETQYF. The full variable domain, rest sourced from reference TRBV5-1 and TRBJ2-5, is KAGVTQTPRYLIKTRGQQVTLSCSPISGHRSVSWYQQTPGQGLQFLFEYFSETQRNKGNFPGRFSGRQFSNSRSEMNVSTLELGDSALYLCASSFSDEETQYFGPGTRLLVL.

The chain links TRBV29-1 to TRBJ2-4; D call uncertain. Germline V gene data show CDR1 as SQVTM and CDR2 as ANQGSEA. Trimming stripped 5 bases from V and 5 bases from J, with 13 bases between. CDR3 length: 13 amino acids. CDR3 loop: CSVLVSAENIQYF. CDR3 DNA sequence: TGCAGCGTTTTGGTATCGGCGGAAAACATTCAGTACTTC.

V gene TRBV7-8 combines with J gene TRBJ1-4, with D perhaps TRBD1 (5 bases). Per the germline V gene, CDR1 is SGHVS and CDR2 is FQNEAQ. The CDR3 consists of 16 residues. V lost 5 bases and J 4 bases, leaving 17 bases between the germline ends. CDR3 coding DNA: TGTGCCAGCAGCCCACGGCGGGGGGGTGTTAATGAAAAACTGTTTTTT. It encodes CASSPRRGGVNEKLFF.

This chain connects TRBV2 to TRBJ1-1, with no clear D. Per germline, CDR1 SNHLY and CDR2 FYNNEI. The CDR3 contains 13 residues. Trimming cost V 6 bases and J 9 bases, with 17 bases left between them. CDR3 in DNA: TGTGCCAGCAGCGAACCCACTAACCGGAAAGCTTTCTTT. It yields the protein CASSEPTNRKAFF.

V usage is TRBV15 and J usage is TRBJ2-1; D perhaps matches TRBD2 (5 bases). Trimming left V 0 bases short and J 10 bases short, with 10 bases between. The CDR3 is 13 amino acids. Germline assignment: CDR1 LNHNV and CDR2 YYDKDF (reference sequence). The CDR3 sequence: CATSREGLAEQFF. The CDR3 coding sequence is TGTGCCACCAGCAGAGAGGGTTTAGCGGAGCAGTTCTTC. Complete variable domain (other parts from reference TRBV15 and TRBJ2-1): DAMVIQNPRYQVTQFGKPVTLSCSQTLNHNVMYWYQQKSSQAPKLLFHYYDKDFNNEADTPDNFQSRRPNTSFCFLDIRSPGLGDTAMYLCATSREGLAEQFFGPGTRLTVL.

The chain uses TRBV10-1 and TRBJ2-2; 9 bases fit TRBD1. This CDR3 is built from 15 residues. Losses at the gene ends were 6 bases for V and 3 bases for J; bases not matched to a gene: 5. Germline lookup yields CDR1 WNHNN and CDR2 SYGVQD (reference sequence). The CDR3 is CASRKGQGDTGELFF. The CDR3 DNA is TGCGCCAGCAGGAAGGGACAGGGAGACACCGGGGAGCTGTTTTTT.

The V call is TRBV11-2, the J call TRBJ1-2, with D hard to call. The V gene's germline CDR1 is SGHAT and CDR2 FQNNGV. This CDR3 spans 14 amino acids. The V and J ends lost 4 bases and 4 bases respectively, with 13 bases between them. The CDR3 here is CASSSVQRPYGYTF. Here the CDR3 DNA reads TGTGCCAGCAGCTCGGTACAGAGACCCTATGGCTACACCTTC.

The chain uses TRBV6-5 and TRBJ2-7; TRBD2 matches at 8 bases. The CDR3 covers 14 residues. With V trimmed by 8 bases and J by 6 bases, 12 bases remained unmatched. Germline V lookup: CDR1 MNHEY, CDR2 SVGAGI. The CDR3 DNA is TGTGCCAGCGGAGGACTAGCAATGCGAGGCGAGCAGTACTTC. Translating it yields CASGGLAMRGEQYF.

The chain recombines TRBV11-2 with TRBJ1-3; unclear D gene. Germline V CDR1 and CDR2: SGHAT, FQNNGV. There are 16 residues in the CDR3. The V gene lost 1 base and the J gene lost 2 bases, with 12 bases spanning the gap. The CDR3: CASSLGSRGTGNTIYF. The CDR3 DNA is TGTGCCAGCAGCTTAGGTTCCCGGGGTACTGGAAACACCATATATTTT.

The rearrangement uses TRBV28 and TRBJ1-3; D gene unclear. V lost 3 bases and J 4 bases, leaving 19 bases between the germline ends. This CDR3 has 17 amino acids. CDR1 and CDR2 from the germline V gene are MDHEN and SYDVKM. CDR3 sequence reads: CASSLDEAGIQGNTIYF. CDR3 nucleotides: TGTGCCAGCAGTTTGGACGAGGCGGGGATTCAGGGAAACACCATATATTTT.

CDR3 nucleotides: TGTGCCAGCAGCTTGACGGGAGGGCCGACCACCGGGGAGCTGTTTTTT. Its protein is CASSLTGGPTTGELFF. J is TRBJ2-2 and V is TRBV5-6, with 8 bases lining up with TRBD2. Trimming removed 1 base from V and 4 bases from J; junction bases left unmatched: 6. The CDR3 runs to 16 residues. Germline assignment: CDR1 SGHDT and CDR2 YYEEEE.

The chain couples TRBV6-5 to TRBJ1-4; TRBD1 aligns across 9 bases. Trimming cost V 5 bases and J 6 bases; bases outside gene matches: 7. The CDR3 consists of 15 residues. In germline, CDR1 is MNHEY, CDR2 SVGAGI. The CDR3 region has the DNA TGTGCCAGCAGTCACGGGACAGGGAGACATGAAAAACTGTTTTTT. Translation: CASSHGTGRHEKLFF.

V usage is TRBV5-4 and J usage is TRBJ2-3; tentatively, D is TRBD2 (6 bases). The CDR3 length is 14 residues. Germline CDR1 reads SGHNT; CDR2 reads YYREEE (reference sequence). V dropped 0 bases and J dropped 6 bases, with 11 bases sitting between them. The chain's CDR3 is CASSLAGLADTQYF. The DNA for the CDR3 is TGTGCCAGCAGCTTGGCCGGGCTAGCGGATACGCAGTATTTT.

The chain uses TRBV28 and TRBJ2-7; tentative D call: TRBD2 (6 bases). The V and J ends lost 8 bases and 0 bases respectively, with 11 bases between them. The germline CDR1 and CDR2 sequences are MDHEN and SYDVKM. The CDR3 has 13 residues. This CDR3 is CASAGTLSYEQYF. DNA of the CDR3: TGTGCCAGCGCCGGGACTCTCTCCTACGAGCAGTACTTC. Variable domain in full (rest from reference TRBV28 and TRBJ2-7): DVKVTQSSRYLVKRTGEKVFLECVQDMDHENMFWYRQDPGLGLRLIYFSYDVKMKEKGDIPEGYSVSREKKERFSLILESASTNQTSMYLCASAGTLSYEQYFGPGTRLTVT.

The chain carries TRBV30 and TRBJ2-7; no definite D call. Looked up from germline, CDR1 is GTSNPN and CDR2 is SVGIG (reference sequence). V dropped 2 bases and J dropped 5 bases, with 4 bases sitting between them. There are 10 residues in the CDR3. In nucleotides, the CDR3 is TGTGCCTGGAGTAGAGACGAGCAGTACTTC. Translation: CAWSRDEQYF.